Shown below are 24 T cell receptor beta chains from a single sample sequenced in a study of cytomegalovirus exposure and HLA in healthy donors. A multiplex PCR was run with 60 Vbeta primers and 13 Jbeta primers. Sequencing was performed with immunoSEQ multiplex PCR; in TCRdb, only in-frame clones are kept and a portion is missing. The repertoire has 150,000 to 200,000 clones, about 86% of them found once; the top ten carry approximately 2%. Sequencing was carried out using PBMCs. These receptors were taken from a woman aged 18-29 years in good health and CMV-seropositive.

This sequence joins TRBV27 and TRBJ1-1, with D unresolved. This CDR3 is 13 amino acids long. Germline V gives CDR1 MNHEY, CDR2 SMNVEV (reference sequence). Trimming took off 3 bases at V and 0 bases at J, with 5 bases between the two ends. CDR3 sequence: CASSFQMNTEAFF. In DNA form, the CDR3 reads TGTGCCAGCAGTTTTCAGATGAACACTGAAGCTTTCTTT.

CDR3 sequence: CASSPGRGGQHYGYTF. The DNA of the CDR3 is TGTGCCAGCAGCCCAGGGCGCGGGGGCCAGCACTATGGCTACACCTTC. The V gene is TRBV9, the J gene TRBJ1-2; D might be TRBD1 (6 bases). V was cut by 4 bases and J by 3 bases, with 19 bases left in between. Germline loops: CDR1 SGDLS, CDR2 YYNGEE. This CDR3 has 16 residues.

This clone was observed a few times. V is TRBV6-1 and J is TRBJ2-2; D perhaps matches TRBD1 (5 bases). The CDR3 has 15 residues. CDR1 and CDR2 from the germline V gene are MNHNS and SASEGT. Deletions cut 5 bases from V and 4 bases from J, with 14 bases between. The DNA for the CDR3 is TGTGCCAGCAGTTCCGGAGACAGAACCACCGGGGAGCTGTTTTTT. Translation gives CASSSGDRTTGELFF.

The rearrangement joins TRBV6-5 to TRBJ2-1; 9 positions agree with TRBD1. The germline V gene encodes CDR1 MNHEY and CDR2 SVGAGI. V was pared by 9 bases and J by 9 bases, with 12 bases of the junction left unmatched. The CDR3 covers 14 residues. The CDR3 DNA reads as TGTGCCAGTTCACCGCAGTCGGGACAGGGTGAGCAGTTCTTC. Translating gives CASSPQSGQGEQFF.

The chain recombines TRBV9 with TRBJ2-5; D uncertain. Germline values: CDR1 SGDLS, CDR2 YYNGEE. Deletions cut 2 bases from V and 5 bases from J, with 16 bases between. CDR3 length: 15 residues. CDR3 loop: CASSVSPTPRETQYF. CDR3 in DNA: TGTGCCAGCAGCGTCTCCCCCACGCCACGGGAGACCCAGTACTTC. Combining the CDR3 with reference TRBV9 and TRBJ2-5 gives the whole variable domain DSGVTQTPKHLITATGQRVTLRCSPRSGDLSVYWYQQSLDQGLQFLIQYYNGEERAKGNILERFSAQQFPDLHSELNLSSLELGDSALYFCASSVSPTPRETQYFGPGTRLLVL.

The V gene is TRBV10-3, the J gene TRBJ2-4, with TRBD2 identical over 8 bases. In germline, CDR1 is ENHRY, CDR2 SYGVKD. V gave up 10 bases and J gave up 0 bases; unmatched junction bases: 14. The CDR3 consists of 17 residues. The CDR3 region is CATGGGSRDLAKNIQYF. The DNA for the CDR3 is TGTGCCACAGGCGGGGGGTCGCGGGACCTAGCCAAAAACATTCAGTACTTC.

The chain carries TRBV5-1 and TRBJ1-1; the D gene is possibly TRBD1 (6 bases). Germline V lookup: CDR1 SGHRS, CDR2 YFSETQ. The CDR3 is 14 residues long. The germline V and J ends were trimmed by 5 bases and 3 bases, with 14 bases remaining between them. CDR3: CASSLGQWDTEAFF. The CDR3 nucleotides read TGCGCCAGCAGTCTGGGACAATGGGACACTGAAGCTTTCTTT.

J is TRBJ2-3 and V is TRBV9, with a weak D call TRBD2 (5 bases). The V and J ends lost 4 bases and 1 base respectively, with 16 bases between them. The CDR3 totals 16 residues. Germline CDR1 is SGDLS and CDR2 is YYNGEE. CDR3 residues: CASSSRGERGTDTQYF. CDR3 bases: TGTGCCAGCAGCTCCCGAGGTGAGAGGGGCACAGATACGCAGTATTTT. Full variable domain (missing parts from reference TRBV9 and TRBJ2-3): DSGVTQTPKHLITATGQRVTLRCSPRSGDLSVYWYQQSLDQGLQFLIQYYNGEERAKGNILERFSAQQFPDLHSELNLSSLELGDSALYFCASSSRGERGTDTQYFGPGTRLTVL.

V usage is TRBV5-6 and J usage is TRBJ2-1, with D perhaps matching TRBD2 (5 bases). V gave up 1 base and J gave up 3 bases, with 11 bases separating them. The CDR3 totals 15 residues. Per the germline V gene, CDR1 is SGHDT and CDR2 is YYEEEE. The CDR3 sequence: CASSLLRTFYNEQFF. Here the CDR3 DNA reads TGTGCCAGCAGCTTGTTGCGGACTTTCTACAATGAGCAGTTCTTC.

This rearrangement joins TRBV7-6 to TRBJ1-2; D not resolved. This CDR3 has 17 amino acids. CDR1 and CDR2 from the germline V gene are SGHVS and FNYEAQ. V was trimmed by 5 bases and J by 2 bases, leaving 21 bases between them. The CDR3 DNA reads TGTGCCAGCAGCCCCGAGGCGTTAGGACTGAAAAACTATGGCTACACCTTC. Its protein is CASSPEALGLKNYGYTF.

The V and J genes are TRBV2 and TRBJ2-3; TRBD2 might be the D (6 bases). Germline V lookup: CDR1 SNHLY, CDR2 FYNNEI. This CDR3 contains 15 residues. Trimming left V 4 bases short and J 2 bases short, with 13 bases between. The CDR3 sequence is CASSVLRGYTDTQYF. The DNA of the CDR3 is TGTGCCAGCAGTGTGCTCCGGGGGTACACAGATACGCAGTATTTT.

The chain uses TRBV9 and TRBJ1-1; D call uncertain. The CDR3 is 13 amino acids. Per germline, CDR1 SGDLS and CDR2 YYNGEE. V was pared by 7 bases and J by 5 bases, with 15 bases between. This chain's CDR3 is CASGGPGRTEAFF. As DNA, the CDR3 is TGTGCCAGCGGCGGGCCGGGTCGGACTGAAGCTTTCTTT.

This clone was picked up one time. The genes are TRBV5-8 and TRBJ1-5, with TRBD1 identical over 8 bases. The junction had 1 base not matched to a gene; V was cut back by 1 base and J by 4 bases. Germline assignment: CDR1 SGHTS and CDR2 YDEGEE. The CDR3 length is 14 residues. CDR3 residues: CASSLYRGNQPQHF. CDR3 DNA sequence: TGTGCCAGCAGCTTGTACAGGGGGAATCAGCCCCAGCATTTT.

This rearrangement joins TRBV18 to TRBJ2-7, with 10 bases matching TRBD1. CDR1 and CDR2 from the germline V gene are KGHSH and LQKENI. With V trimmed by 0 bases and J by 5 bases, 4 bases remained unmatched. This CDR3 contains 15 residues. CDR3 in amino acids: CASSPPGQGSHEQYF. DNA of the CDR3: TGTGCCAGCTCACCACCGGGACAGGGGTCCCACGAGCAGTACTTC.

The chain recombines TRBV18 with TRBJ2-1, with 16 bases lining up with TRBD2. Germline-derived CDR1 and CDR2 are KGHSH and LQKENI. CDR3 length: 19 residues. The ends lost 3 bases at V and 7 bases at J; junction bases unmatched: 12. The CDR3: CASSPRSPGLAGGQNEQFF. The CDR3 nucleotides are TGTGCCAGCTCACCTAGGTCGCCGGGACTAGCGGGGGGGCAAAATGAGCAGTTCTTC.

This rearrangement joins TRBV19 to TRBJ1-2, with TRBD1 identical over 8 bases. This CDR3 region has 15 residues. V shed 5 bases, J shed 2 bases, and the junction held 7 bases outside the gene matches. CDR1 is LNHDA and CDR2 is SQIVND in the germline V gene (reference sequence). The CDR3 is CASSYGTGQNYGYTF. DNA for the CDR3: TGTGCCAGTAGTTACGGGACAGGACAGAACTATGGCTACACCTTC.

CDR3 residues: CASSYSSYEQYF. DNA for the CDR3: TGTGCCAGCAGTTACTCGAGTTACGAGCAGTACTTC. The chain combines TRBV6-6 with TRBJ2-5; no clear D gene. The J call may not be correct, given that the DNA end is closer to TRBJ2-7. Germline-derived CDR1 and CDR2 are MNHNY and SVGAGI (reference sequence). The CDR3 runs to 12 residues.

V usage is TRBV12-2 and J usage is TRBJ2-2; no DNA check was done on the table's D call, TRBD1. TRBV12-2 is classified as a pseudogene. This CDR3 is 16 amino acids long. The CDR3 coding sequence is TGTGCAAGTCGCATCGGACAGGTGGGTAACACCGGGGAGCTGTTTTTT. It yields the protein CASRIGQVGNTGELFF.

The chain couples TRBV19 to TRBJ2-7; 7 nucleotides align to TRBD2. The CDR3 spans 13 residues. With V trimmed by 7 bases and J by 12 bases, 15 bases remained unmatched. Germline CDR1 is LNHDA and CDR2 is SQIVND (reference sequence). The CDR3 spells CASTSSGPRGWYV. The CDR3 region has the DNA TGTGCCAGTACCTCTAGCGGCCCCCGGGGTTGGTACGTC.

Note on this clone: Within the sample, other DNA sequences also encode this same CDR3. The chain couples TRBV9 to TRBJ2-5, with D possibly being TRBD1 (5 bases). Trimming shortened V by 3 bases and J by 2 bases, and 8 bases separated the two germline ends. The CDR3 runs 13 residues. The germline CDR1 and CDR2 sequences are SGDLS and YYNGEE. CDR3 region: CASSERTQETQYF. CDR3 DNA sequence: TGTGCCAGCAGCGAACGGACACAAGAGACCCAGTACTTC.

This chain connects TRBV7-2 to TRBJ1-1; D uncertain. The CDR3 runs to 11 residues. Trimming stripped 3 bases from V and 9 bases from J, with 8 bases between. Germline-derived CDR1 and CDR2 are SGHTA and FQGNSA. This CDR3 reads CASSLEGKAFF. The CDR3 nucleotides are TGTGCCAGCAGCTTGGAGGGTAAAGCTTTCTTT. Combining the CDR3 with reference TRBV7-2 and TRBJ1-1 gives the whole variable domain GAGVSQSPSNKVTEKGKDVELRCDPISGHTALYWYRQSLGQGLEFLIYFQGNSAPDKSGLPSDRFSAERTGGSVSTLTIQRTQQEDSAVYLCASSLEGKAFFGQGTRLTVV.

This clone has more than one count but fewer than ten. The genes are TRBV6-1 and TRBJ1-4; 12 positions agree with TRBD1. V lost 7 bases to trimming and J lost 3 bases; unmatched junction nucleotides: 3. The length of the CDR3 is 15 residues. Germline CDR1 and CDR2: MNHNS and SASEGT. CDR3 protein: CASTGTGGSNEKLFF. The CDR3 coding sequence is TGTGCCAGCACCGGGACAGGGGGCTCTAATGAAAAACTGTTTTTT.

The rearrangement uses TRBV28 and TRBJ1-5, with D tentatively TRBD1 (5 bases). Trimming removed 2 bases at V and 1 base at J, with 9 bases between. CDR1 MDHEN and CDR2 SYDVKM come from the germline V gene. This CDR3 contains 15 residues. CDR3 sequence reads: CASSLAGGSNQPQHF. Written as DNA, the CDR3 is TGTGCCAGCAGTTTAGCCGGGGGAAGCAATCAGCCCCAGCATTTT.

This clone was counted a single time. The CDR3 nucleotides read TGTGCCAGCAGCGTCGGGACAGGCACTGAAGCTTTCTTT. It encodes CASSVGTGTEAFF. The chain has TRBV7-2 and TRBJ1-1, with 8 bases identical to TRBD1. The CDR3 contains 13 residues. The V segment lost 5 bases and the J segment 4 bases; nucleotides outside the gene matches: 3. Germline lookup yields CDR1 SGHTA and CDR2 FQGNSA. The full variable domain, in which reference TRBV7-2 and TRBJ1-1 provide the parts outside the CDR3, is GAGVSQSPSNKVTEKGKDVELRCDPISGHTALYWYRQSLGQGLEFLIYFQGNSAPDKSGLPSDRFSAERTGGSVSTLTIQRTQQEDSAVYLCASSVGTGTEAFFGQGTRLTVV.